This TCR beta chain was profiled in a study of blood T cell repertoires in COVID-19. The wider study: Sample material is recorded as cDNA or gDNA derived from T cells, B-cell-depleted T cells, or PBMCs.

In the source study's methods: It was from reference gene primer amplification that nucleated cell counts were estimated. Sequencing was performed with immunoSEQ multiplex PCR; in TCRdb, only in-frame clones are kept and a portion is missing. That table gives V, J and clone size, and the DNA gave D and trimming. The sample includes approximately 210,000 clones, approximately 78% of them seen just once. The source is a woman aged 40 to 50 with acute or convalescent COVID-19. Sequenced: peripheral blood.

Here the CDR3 reads CASGTGGVYGYTF. CDR3 coding DNA: TGTGCCAGCGGGACAGGGGGAGTTTACGGCTACACCTTC. The genes are TRBV6-5 and TRBJ1-2, with TRBD1 matching over 11 bases. The V and J ends lost 8 bases and 8 bases, in that order; junction bases with no gene match: 7. Germline assignment: CDR1 MNHEY and CDR2 SVGAGI. The CDR3 is 13 amino acids.